A single sample gave rise to the 32 T cell receptor beta chains below, sequenced in a study of regulatory T cells in long-lasting Graves disease. The time point: persistent/refractory GD, antithyroid drugs over 5 years with positive TRAb. PBMC RNA was the source of the TCR library. The TCR beta library used iRepertoire HTBI primers with Arm-PCR amplification of CDR3. Each CDR3 protein gets one entry after TCRdb re-called the multiplex PCR reads with MiXCR. This table holds more than 350,000 distinct CDR3 sequences, roughly 21% found once. The sequenced sample was peripheral blood mononuclear cells (PBMCs), obtained when the disease was refractory, from a patient treated with antithyroid drugs. The origin of the receptors is a female donor with Graves disease.

This clonotype was found many times. The V call is TRBV27, the J call TRBJ1-1, with 8 bases matching TRBD1. V shed 5 bases and J 2 bases; nucleotides not matched to a gene: 10. The germline CDR1 and CDR2 sequences are MNHEY and SMNVEV (reference sequence). The CDR3 contains 16 residues. The CDR3 nucleotides read TGTGCCAGCAGTCTCGGACAGGGAGGCATAAACACTGAAGCTTTCTTT. Protein sequence: CASSLGQGGINTEAFF.

V gene TRBV4-1 combines with J gene TRBJ2-7; D possibly uses TRBD1 or TRBD2 (5 bases each). Trimming pared 3 bases from V and 3 bases from J, leaving 12 bases between. The CDR3 contains 14 residues. CDR1 is MGHRA, CDR2 YSYEKL, per germline. CDR3 amino acids: CASSHTGALYEQYF. The CDR3 nucleotides read TGCGCCAGCAGCCACACCGGGGCCCTCTACGAGCAGTACTTC.

This clonotype has only a few counts. A much more abundant neighbour one base away suggests this may be a read error. The V and J genes are TRBV7-9 and TRBJ2-2, with D perhaps assigned TRBD1 or TRBD2 (5 bases each). Germline CDR1 reads SEHNR; CDR2 reads FQNEAQ (reference sequence). This CDR3 spans 14 amino acids. The CDR3 loop reads CASSIQGYTGELLF. In nucleotides, the CDR3 is TGTGCCAGCAGCATTCAGGGTTACACCGGGGAGCTGCTTTTT.

The chain couples TRBV28 to TRBJ2-1; 9 nucleotides match TRBD2. This CDR3 is 14 amino acids long. Per germline, CDR1 MDHEN and CDR2 SYDVKM. V shed 10 bases and J 7 bases; nucleotides not matched to a gene: 11. The CDR3 spells CATTAAGGINEQFF. CDR3 nucleotides: TGTGCCACCACTGCCGCGGGAGGGATAAATGAGCAGTTCTTC.

Notes on this clonotype: Being one base from a much bigger clone, this may be a read error. CDR3 DNA sequence: TGTGCCACCAGCAGCCCCGGGACAGGGGCACATGGCTACACCTTC. Its protein is CATSSPGTGAHGYTF. This chain uses TRBV15 with TRBJ1-2; the match to TRBD1 covers 10 bases. V was clipped by 3 bases and J by 6 bases; unmatched bases: 7. CDR3 length equals 15 residues. Germline assignment: CDR1 LNHNV and CDR2 YYDKDF (reference sequence).

This clonotype was recorded a few times. The V gene is TRBV7-2, the J gene TRBJ2-7; 9 positions agree with TRBD2. After removal of 5 bases from V and 1 base from J, the junction contained 6 bases not matched to a gene. Germline V gene sequence: CDR1 SGHTA, CDR2 FQGNSA. This CDR3 has 15 amino acids. The CDR3 sequence: CASSPWTSASYEQYF. The CDR3, as DNA: TGTGCCAGCAGCCCATGGACTAGCGCGTCCTACGAGCAGTACTTC.

This clonotype was found many times. This chain links TRBV2 with TRBJ2-7, with D perhaps matching TRBD1 (6 bases). Trimming left V 7 bases short and J 2 bases short, with 15 bases between. CDR1 SNHLY and CDR2 FYNNEI come from the germline V gene. This CDR3 is built from 14 residues. This CDR3 reads CASTPSDSPYEQYF. Here the CDR3 DNA reads TGTGCCAGCACCCCCTCGGACAGTCCCTACGAGCAGTACTTC.

This clonotype showed up many times. The rearrangement links TRBV28 to TRBJ1-5, with D uncertain. CDR1 is MDHEN, CDR2 SYDVKM, per germline. V was shortened by 4 bases and J by 1 base, with 8 bases between the two germline ends. The CDR3 is 14 residues long. DNA of the CDR3: TGTGCCAGCAGTTCCAGGAACAGCAATCAGCCCCAGCATTTT. This gives the protein CASSSRNSNQPQHF.

This clonotype has a count of ten or more. The rearrangement uses TRBV28 and TRBJ1-3, with D possibly being TRBD1 (6 bases). Germline CDR1 is MDHEN and CDR2 is SYDVKM. V lost 3 bases and J lost 6, with 27 bases in between. The CDR3 covers 19 residues. CDR3 coding DNA: TGTGCCAGCAGTTTTATCGGCCAGATAACGCAGGGGCCGCAAAACACCATATATTTT. Amino acids: CASSFIGQITQGPQNTIYF.

Details on this clonotype: A read error may produce the germline difference seen at one junction end. The V and J genes are TRBV12-5 and TRBJ1-1; maybe TRBD1 (5 bases). CDR1 LGHNT and CDR2 FRNRAP come from the germline V gene. This CDR3 is 13 amino acids long. CDR3 in DNA: TGTGCTAGTGCCCTCGGGACGAACGCTGAAGCTTTCTTT. Its protein is CASALGTNAEAFF.

J is TRBJ2-2 and V is TRBV10-3, with 8 bases lining up with TRBD2. CDR1 and CDR2 from the germline V gene are ENHRY and SYGVKD. The CDR3 is made up of 16 amino acids. J gave up 5 bases and V 0 bases, and 5 bases lay outside the gene matches. DNA for the CDR3: TGTGCCATCAGTGAGTCGGTAGCGGGAAGGACCGGGGAGCTGTTTTTT. Translating gives CAISESVAGRTGELFF.

This clonotype was detected ten times or more. The rearrangement links TRBV28 to TRBJ2-2; TRBD2 matches 8 bases. Germline V gene sequence: CDR1 MDHEN, CDR2 SYDVKM. The CDR3 loop spans 15 amino acids. Trimming at V came to 4 bases and at J to 5 bases, leaving 6 bases not matched to a gene. The CDR3 here is CASSSYRGGTGELFF. The CDR3 DNA is TGTGCCAGCAGTTCTTATCGGGGGGGGACCGGGGAGCTGTTTTTT.

V is TRBV4-2 and J is TRBJ1-6; a weak D match, TRBD1 (5 bases). Deletions cut 0 bases from V and 0 bases from J, with 15 bases between. The CDR3 runs 19 residues. CDR1 is LGHNA and CDR2 is YNFKEQ in the germline V gene. This CDR3 is CASSQEWTLSSSYNSPLHF. The CDR3 region has the DNA TGTGCCAGCAGCCAAGAGTGGACACTTAGTAGCTCCTATAATTCACCCCTCCACTTT.

Comment on this clonotype: A much larger clone differs from this one at a single base, so this may be a read error. The J gene is TRBJ2-1, the V gene TRBV6-2 or TRBV6-3; TRBD2 agrees at 7 bases. Germline values: CDR1 MNHEY, CDR2 SVGEGT. The CDR3 runs 15 residues. This chain's CDR3 is CASSSGLVSYDEQFF. The CDR3 bases are TGTGCCAGCAGCTCAGGACTAGTCTCCTACGATGAGCAGTTCTTC.

The gene calls are TRBV7-9 and TRBJ1-3; tentative D call: TRBD1 (5 bases). The CDR3 length is 13 residues. The germline V gene has CDR1 SEHNR and CDR2 FQNEAQ (reference sequence). The V end lost 11 bases, the J end lost 1 base, and 12 bases lay between the germline ends. The CDR3 region has the DNA TGTGCCGGGCAGCGGGGGTCTGGAAACACCATATATTTT. Amino acids: CAGQRGSGNTIYF.

V gene TRBV3-1 combines with J gene TRBJ1-1; D is undetermined. Germline CDR1 LGHDT, CDR2 YNNKEL (reference sequence). Between the trimmed V and J ends, which lost 2 bases and 1 base, there was a span of 11 bases. The CDR3 consists of 15 residues. This CDR3 is CASSQSRSGNTEAFF. The CDR3 DNA follows: TGTGCCAGCAGCCAATCTAGGTCGGGGAACACTGAAGCTTTCTTT.

A few counts support this clonotype. The chain joins TRBV28 to TRBJ1-5; D is unresolved. Trimming stripped 2 bases from V and 4 bases from J, with 12 bases between. The germline CDR1 and CDR2 sequences are MDHEN and SYDVKM. The CDR3 totals 15 residues. The CDR3 spells CASSLPSTQNQPQHF. CDR3 DNA: TGTGCCAGCAGTTTACCCTCAACGCAAAATCAGCCCCAGCATTTT.

This clonotype was counted ten times or more. The CDR3 DNA sequence: TGTGCCTGGAGGGGGACAGGGGGCGAGAGGGAGCTGTTTTTT. Its translation: CAWRGTGGERELFF. The rearrangement joins TRBV30 to TRBJ2-2; 12 bases fit TRBD1. The CDR3 covers 14 residues. Looked up from germline, CDR1 is GTSNPN and CDR2 is SVGIG (reference sequence). Germline trimming cut 3 bases from V and 9 bases from J; bases unmatched to any gene: 5.

At least ten counts were recorded for this clonotype. CDR3 DNA: TGTGCCAGCAGCCAAGGCGGGAGACTAGCGGTCTACGAGCAGTACTTC. Its protein product is CASSQGGRLAVYEQYF. The V call is TRBV3-1, the J call TRBJ2-7; 9 bases are shared with TRBD2. Per germline, CDR1 LGHDT and CDR2 YNNKEL (reference sequence). There are 16 residues in the CDR3. The trim removed 1 base at V and 3 bases at J, leaving 7 bases unmatched.

This clonotype was recorded at least ten times. This chain joins TRBV29-1 and TRBJ2-7, with D unresolved. Germline-derived CDR1 and CDR2 are SQVTM and ANQGSEA. V was clipped by 3 bases and J by 0 bases, with 12 bases between them. The CDR3 is 14 residues long. CDR3 residues: CSVEEPGSSYEQYF. In DNA form, the CDR3 reads TGCAGCGTTGAGGAACCTGGCAGCTCCTACGAGCAGTACTTC.

V usage is TRBV28 and J usage is TRBJ2-1; D is ambiguous. Trimming left V 10 bases short and J 0 bases short, with 16 bases between. This CDR3 contains 15 residues. The V gene's germline CDR1 is MDHEN and CDR2 SYDVKM. CDR3 region: CATIRPLSSYNEQFF. DNA for the CDR3: TGTGCCACCATAAGACCGCTAAGCTCCTACAATGAGCAGTTCTTC.

This clonotype came up a few times. This chain links TRBV6-5 with TRBJ2-4; 12 bases are shared with TRBD1. Per germline, CDR1 MNHEY and CDR2 SVGAGI. V gave up 2 bases and J gave up 2 bases; unmatched junction bases: 4. The CDR3 has 17 amino acids. The CDR3 DNA is TGTGCCAGCAGTTACCTGGGACAGGGGGCGTCCAAAAACATTCAGTACTTC. It is translated as CASSYLGQGASKNIQYF.

This clonotype was seen more than once but under ten times. The gene calls are TRBV18 and TRBJ2-5; D possibly uses TRBD1 or TRBD2 (6 bases each). The V end lost 2 bases, the J end lost 1 base, and 11 bases lay between the germline ends. CDR1 KGHSH and CDR2 LQKENI come from the germline V gene. The CDR3 totals 15 residues. The CDR3 is CASSPGSGAQETQYF. In nucleotides, the CDR3 is TGTGCCAGCTCACCAGGGTCGGGGGCCCAAGAGACCCAGTACTTC.

The V gene is TRBV7-6, the J gene TRBJ2-2; TRBD1 aligns across 9 bases. Germline lookup yields CDR1 SGHVS and CDR2 FNYEAQ. The CDR3 consists of 15 residues. The ends lost 7 bases at V and 4 bases at J; junction bases unmatched: 7. CDR3 DNA: TGTGCCAGCACCTCCCTGACAGGGGGCACCGGGGAGCTGTTTTTT. It is translated as CASTSLTGGTGELFF.

V gene TRBV7-2 combines with J gene TRBJ2-1; 16 bases are shared with TRBD2. CDR3 length: 16 residues. After removal of 5 bases from V and 8 bases from J, the junction contained 6 bases not matched to a gene. CDR1 and CDR2 (germline): SGHTA, FQGNSA. Written as DNA, the CDR3 is TGTGCCAGCAGCGATCCGGGACTAGCGGGAGGGGATGAGCAGTTCTTC. Translating gives CASSDPGLAGGDEQFF.

This clonotype was counted only a few times. The rearrangement links TRBV20-1 to TRBJ2-7; D is uncertain. The CDR3 is 12 residues long. Germline assignment: CDR1 DFQATT and CDR2 SNEGSKA (reference sequence). Deletions cut 5 bases from V and 6 bases from J, with 14 bases between. CDR3 in DNA: TGCAGTGCTTCATTCAGGCGGAGCGAGCAGTACTTC. It is translated as CSASFRRSEQYF.

J is TRBJ2-5 and V is TRBV9, with 16 positions matching TRBD2. Germline V gene data show CDR1 as SGDLS and CDR2 as YYNGEE. There are 17 residues in the CDR3. The trim removed 7 bases at V and 5 bases at J, leaving 11 bases unmatched. CDR3 residues: CASSPGLAGGGRETQYF. The CDR3 coding sequence is TGTGCCAGCTCCCCGGGACTAGCGGGAGGGGGGAGGGAGACCCAGTACTTC.

V and J are TRBV6-1 and TRBJ1-6; D is unresolved. V lost 3 bases and J 5 bases, leaving 11 bases between the germline ends. CDR3 length equals 15 residues. Per the germline V gene, CDR1 is MNHNS and CDR2 is SASEGT. Here the CDR3 DNA reads TGTGCCAGCAGTGATCTTGTACAAAATAATTCACCCCTCCACTTT. Residues: CASSDLVQNNSPLHF.

This clonotype was detected only a few times. The genes are TRBV20-1 and TRBJ2-7; D perhaps matches TRBD1 (6 bases). This CDR3 spans 14 amino acids. Trimming left V 1 base short and J 4 bases short, with 14 bases between. Germline-derived CDR1 and CDR2 are DFQATT and SNEGSKA (reference sequence). The CDR3 reads CSARASGAVYEQYF. CDR3 nucleotide sequence: TGCAGTGCTAGAGCGTCAGGGGCGGTATACGAGCAGTACTTC.

This clonotype was seen many times. The V and J genes are TRBV28 and TRBJ1-2, with a weak D call TRBD1 (6 bases). The CDR3 length is 14 residues. Trimming cost V 5 bases and J 6 bases, with 16 bases left between them. CDR1 and CDR2 (germline): MDHEN, SYDVKM. DNA for the CDR3: TGTGCCAGCAGTGCTTCGGGGGGCAACGATGGCTACACCTTC. This gives the protein CASSASGGNDGYTF.

J is TRBJ2-2 and V is TRBV28; D is possibly TRBD2 (7 bases). This CDR3 spans 18 amino acids. V was cut by 2 bases and J by 2 bases, with 18 bases left in between. Germline CDR1 reads MDHEN; CDR2 reads SYDVKM. The CDR3 reads CASSLVGRGTKNTGELFF. The CDR3, as DNA: TGTGCCAGCAGTTTAGTGGGGAGGGGGACCAAAAACACCGGGGAGCTGTTTTTT.

This clonotype was seen a handful of times. At one of its ends the junction is not consistent with the germline gene, which may arise from a read error. This rearrangement joins TRBV20-1 to TRBJ2-7, with D perhaps TRBD2 (5 bases). Germline V gene sequence: CDR1 DFQATT, CDR2 SNEGSKA (reference sequence). CDR3 length equals 14 residues. The chain's CDR3 is CNARVLAETYEQYF. CDR3 nucleotide sequence: TGCAATGCTAGAGTTCTAGCTGAGACTTACGAGCAGTACTTC.